The present TCR beta chain was sequenced within a study of fetal regulatory T cell absence and autoimmunity. The overall study: Without clinical diabetes, IPEX patients showed exocrine pancreas autoimmunity. Whole-study results and caveats: TRB gene family usage was broadly similar in cord blood and pancreas. Pancreas TCRs were oligoclonally enriched versus cord blood, some clones over 85-fold. Antigen-driven pancreatic autoimmunity before birth in IPEX was inferred from oligoclonal enrichment.

Generated by immunoSEQ multiplex PCR, the TCRdb table keeps only in-frame clones and is missing some. The table records about 95,000 clones, roughly 70% of them present only once. With respect to this clone: The target antigen is unknown.

The CDR3 spans 14 residues. Germline V gene sequence: CDR1 GTSNPN, CDR2 SVGIG (reference sequence). V was clipped by 2 bases and J by 3 bases; unmatched bases: 2. The source of this sequence is a male donor with IPEX syndrome. V is TRBV30 and J is TRBJ1-2; 11 bases line up with TRBD1. Specimen: pancreas tissue. The CDR3 loop is CAWSRTGGDYGYTF. CDR3 DNA sequence: TGTGCCTGGAGTAGGACAGGGGGCGACTATGGCTACACCTTC.